This T cell receptor beta chain was sequenced during a study of regulatory T cells in long-lasting Graves disease. In the case of this clonotype: Its matching antigen is unknown.

Library construction for TCR beta used iRepertoire HTBI primers and Arm-PCR of CDR3 regions. TCRdb analysed the multiplex PCR reads with MiXCR anew, one entry per CDR3 protein. The data hold some 500,000 distinct CDR3 sequences, with less than 15% observed a single time. Study outcomes and limitations: Accuracy may have been reduced by the small sample size.

The time point here: newly diagnosed GD, antithyroid drugs for less than 3 months. Construction of the TCR library relied on RNA isolated from PBMCs. The data also belong to a second study, concerning T cells in Graves' hyperthyroidism and ophthalmopathy.

Here the sequenced sample was peripheral blood mononuclear cells (PBMCs), taken at new diagnosis, from a patient treated with antithyroid drugs. The receptor was derived from a man aged 30-40 years with Graves disease.

The CDR3 DNA is TGTGCCAGCAGTTCCCGCCAGGTACTCAATCAGCCCCAGCATTTT. Protein: CASSSRQVLNQPQHF. The gene calls are TRBV6-5 and TRBJ1-5; D is undetermined. This CDR3 comprises 15 residues. Germline V gives CDR1 MNHEY, CDR2 SVGAGI. The V and J ends lost 4 bases and 3 bases respectively, with 13 bases between them.